This T cell receptor beta chain was captured in a study of T-cell reconstitution after alpha-beta-depleted transplantation in children. Study-wide points: After transplant, at about two months, alpha-beta T cells were reportedly derived from several hundred expanded graft clones. At one year after transplant, newly produced T cells mostly accounted for T-cell counts and diversity.

The CDR3 sequence is 14 residues long. The germline CDR1 and CDR2 sequences are SGHRS and YFSETQ. V lost 4 bases to trimming and J lost 4 bases; unmatched junction nucleotides: 6. On this clonotype: The target antigen is unknown.

Researchers prepared the TCRbeta library using unique molecular identifiers, the study reports. TCRdb re-called the PCR reads with MiXCR, one entry per CDR3 protein. The profile shows some 180,000 distinct CDR3 sequences, under 8.5% of them singletons. The chain uses TRBV5-1 and TRBJ1-1, with 8 bases matching TRBD1. The starting material was PBMCs, obtained before TCRalphabeta/CD19-depleted stem cell transplant. The clonotype was recovered from a boy younger than 10 with acute lymphoblastic leukemia, due to receive a stem cell transplant. CDR3 in DNA: TGCGCCAGCAGCGGGGGAGGGACAGGCACTGAAGCTTTCTTT. This gives the protein CASSGGGTGTEAFF. Supplemented by reference TRBV5-1 and TRBJ1-1, the full variable domain reads KAGVTQTPRYLIKTRGQQVTLSCSPISGHRSVSWYQQTPGQGLQFLFEYFSETQRNKGNFPGRFSGRQFSNSRSEMNVSTLELGDSALYLCASSGGGTGTEAFFGQGTRLTVV.